This T cell receptor beta chain is from a study of regulatory T cells in long-lasting Graves disease. The overall study: By definition, persistent Graves' disease involved antithyroid drugs for over 5 years alongside positive TSH receptor antibodies.

Time point of the sample: persistent/refractory GD, antithyroid drugs over 5 years with positive TRAb. Construction of the TCR library relied on RNA isolated from PBMCs. This clonotype showed up many times. Libraries of TCR beta came from iRepertoire HTBI primers plus Arm-PCR of CDR3 regions. MiXCR, run by TCRdb on the multiplex PCR reads, gives a single entry per CDR3 protein. The top ten hold over 7.5% of the sample, which has about 470,000 distinct CDR3 sequences, about a fifth seen once. The sequence came from a female donor with Graves disease. The sample in question was peripheral blood mononuclear cells (PBMCs), obtained when the disease was refractory, from a patient treated with antithyroid drugs.

Here the CDR3 DNA reads TGTGCCAGCAAAAGATCGAGGGACAGGGGGTACGAGCAGTACTTC. It codes for CASKRSRDRGYEQYF. This chain joins TRBV11-2 and TRBJ2-7; 11 bases match TRBD1. V lost 7 bases and J lost 4; bases outside the gene matches: 9. The CDR3 totals 15 residues. The germline V gene encodes CDR1 SGHAT and CDR2 FQNNGV. Supplemented by reference TRBV11-2 and TRBJ2-7, the full variable domain reads EAGVAQSPRYKIIEKRQSVAFWCNPISGHATLYWYQQILGQGPKLLIQFQNNGVVDDSQLPKDRFSAERLKGVDSTLKIQPAKLEDSAVYLCASKRSRDRGYEQYFGPGTRLTVT.